This T cell receptor beta chain was identified in a study of post-analysis software for immune sequencing data. The study's findings and limits: Higher frequency in patients than in controls was seen for roughly five TRBV segments, with TRBV5-6, TRBV5-1 and TRBV20-1 among them.

As regards this clonotype: Its specificity is unknown.

Unique molecular identifiers were carried by the TCR beta cDNA libraries. TCRdb fed the PCR reads into MiXCR, producing one record per CDR3 protein. The sample has 750,000 to 950,000 distinct CDR3 sequences; around 53% are singletons. This CDR3 is 15 amino acids long. From germline, CDR1 is MNHEY and CDR2 SMNVEV (reference sequence). Losses at the gene ends were 3 bases for V and 5 bases for J; bases not matched to a gene: 7. The sequenced sample was blood. V is TRBV27 and J is TRBJ1-1; 9 bases line up with TRBD1. This sequence originates from a girl between 10 and 17 years old with multiple sclerosis. The CDR3 DNA follows: TGTGCCAGCAGTTTCTTCTACAGGGGGCGGACTGAAGCTTTCTTT. Protein: CASSFFYRGRTEAFF.